A single sample is the source of the 30 T cell receptor beta chains below, sequenced in a study of T cells in Graves' hyperthyroidism and ophthalmopathy. What was amplified from RNA transcripts were TCR beta CDR3 regions. In the first-round RT-PCR of the TCR CDR3, the HTBI primer set was used. TCRdb used MiXCR to reprocess the multiplex PCR reads, holding one entry per CDR3 protein. The data hold fewer than 650,000 distinct CDR3 sequences, with 46% observed a single time. Sequencing was performed on peripheral blood or thyroid tissue (not recorded which). These TCRs come from an adult woman with Graves' disease, either hyperthyroidism or ophthalmopathy (not recorded which).

This clonotype was seen ten or more times. This chain connects TRBV20-1 to TRBJ1-2; D ambiguous. Germline assignment: CDR1 DFQATT and CDR2 SNEGSKA (reference sequence). This CDR3 contains 14 residues. The CDR3 nucleotides are TGCAGCGAATTTGCGGGCCGTGGTTACTATGGCTACACCTTC. Translated: CSEFAGRGYYGYTF.

In this sample, this clonotype turned up a few times. This chain uses TRBV7-9 with TRBJ1-2, with 8 bases that match TRBD1. The CDR3 consists of 15 residues. V was pared by 5 bases and J by 3 bases, with 8 bases of the junction left unmatched. Germline lookup yields CDR1 SEHNR and CDR2 FQNEAQ (reference sequence). The CDR3 region is CASSPWDRSYYGYTF. The CDR3 DNA sequence: TGTGCCAGCAGCCCATGGGACAGGAGCTACTATGGCTACACCTTC.

The chain carries TRBV29-1 and TRBJ2-5; D uncertain. The CDR3 sequence is 10 residues long. The germline V and J ends were trimmed by 8 bases and 5 bases, with 9 bases remaining between them. Germline lookup yields CDR1 SQVTM and CDR2 ANQGSEA. The CDR3 loop is CSSRSETQYF. Here the CDR3 DNA reads TGCAGCTCCCGGAGCGAGACCCAGTACTTC.

This clonotype showed up just once. The chain carries TRBV7-3 and TRBJ2-6, with TRBD1 identical over 9 bases. V was pared by 5 bases and J by 1 base, with 3 bases of the junction left unmatched. This CDR3 comprises 16 residues. In germline, CDR1 is SGHTA, CDR2 FQGTGA. The CDR3 DNA reads as TGTGCCAGCAGCCCCGACAGGGGGTCTGGGGCCAACGTCCTGACTTTC. This sequence encodes CASSPDRGSGANVLTF.

The J gene is TRBJ1-5, the V gene TRBV19; D unresolved. V was trimmed by 7 bases and J by 8 bases, leaving 15 bases between them. CDR3 length: 13 residues. CDR1 and CDR2 from the germline V gene are LNHDA and SQIVND (reference sequence). This CDR3 is CASKTGVGKPQHF. Here the CDR3 DNA reads TGTGCCAGTAAGACCGGAGTTGGGAAGCCCCAGCATTTT.

This clonotype was detected only once. The V and J genes are TRBV28 and TRBJ2-7; 7 positions agree with TRBD2. The V segment lost 6 bases and the J segment 7 bases; nucleotides outside the gene matches: 24. Germline values: CDR1 MDHEN, CDR2 SYDVKM. CDR3 length equals 18 residues. The CDR3 region has the DNA TGTGCCAGCAGCACTACCCGTAGTCGGTGGGAGGGCCGGTATGAGCAGTACTTC. It encodes CASSTTRSRWEGRYEQYF.

This clonotype was seen at least ten times. The chain is built from TRBV7-9 and TRBJ1-3, with D maybe TRBD1 (6 bases). The CDR3 is 16 amino acids. Trimming cost V 4 bases and J 0 bases, with 13 bases left between them. Germline V gene sequence: CDR1 SEHNR, CDR2 FQNEAQ (reference sequence). As DNA, the CDR3 is TGTGCCAGCAGCTATACAGGGACCTCCTCTGGAAACACCATATATTTT. This encodes CASSYTGTSSGNTIYF.

This clonotype was observed once. The chain has TRBV11-1 and TRBJ2-5; D is tentatively TRBD1 or TRBD2 (6 bases each). Germline CDR1 is SGHAT and CDR2 is FQDESV (reference sequence). Trimming pared 6 bases from V and 4 bases from J, leaving 18 bases between. CDR3 length equals 15 residues. The CDR3 DNA reads as TGTGCCAGCAGTTACTCGAGCCCGGGGGCAGAGACCCAGTACTTC. This codes for CASSYSSPGAETQYF.

The gene calls are TRBV5-1 and TRBJ2-5, with TRBD2 matching over 10 bases. The V and J ends lost 0 bases and 3 bases, in that order; junction bases with no gene match: 5. The length of the CDR3 is 16 residues. CDR1 and CDR2 from the germline V gene are SGHRS and YFSETQ. CDR3 amino acids: CASSLGDTSGEETQYF. In DNA, the CDR3 is TGCGCCAGCAGCTTGGGGGATACTAGCGGGGAAGAGACCCAGTACTTC.

J is TRBJ2-7 and V is TRBV7-3, with 9 bases fitting TRBD2. The CDR3 contains 14 residues. The ends lost 6 bases at V and 2 bases at J; junction bases unmatched: 5. Germline-derived CDR1 and CDR2 are SGHTA and FQGTGA. DNA for the CDR3: TGTGCCAGCAGTACGGGACTAGCCGCCTACGAGCAGTACTTC. It translates to CASSTGLAAYEQYF.

This clonotype has ten or more counts. The chain couples TRBV4-2 to TRBJ2-2; unclear D gene. Trimming pared 4 bases from V and 7 bases from J, leaving 7 bases between. The CDR3 is 12 residues long. The germline gives CDR1 LGHNA, CDR2 YNFKEQ. The CDR3 coding sequence is TGTGCCAGCAGCCTGTTACGCGGGGAGCTGTTTTTT. Its protein product is CASSLLRGELFF.

This clonotype was counted at least ten times. The chain carries TRBV10-3 and TRBJ2-7, with 8 positions matching TRBD2. The CDR3 is made up of 14 amino acids. The V segment lost 0 bases and the J segment 5 bases; nucleotides outside the gene matches: 3. From germline, CDR1 is ENHRY and CDR2 SYGVKD. The CDR3 nucleotides are TGTGCCATCAGTGAGTCCAGCGGGAGCAACGAGCAGTACTTC. Its translation: CAISESSGSNEQYF.

This clonotype was seen repeatedly, ten times or more. This chain connects TRBV7-9 to TRBJ1-2; 9 nucleotides match TRBD1. Germline CDR1 and CDR2: SEHNR and FQNEAQ (reference sequence). The CDR3 covers 13 residues. J lost 6 bases, V lost 6 bases, and 5 bases had no gene match. CDR3 sequence: CASSLQGADGYTF. The CDR3 coding sequence is TGTGCCAGCAGTCTACAGGGGGCAGATGGCTACACCTTC.

This clonotype was seen at least ten times. V is TRBV15 and J is TRBJ1-1; the D gene is possibly TRBD1 (6 bases). With 3 bases removed from V and 7 bases from J, the gap between germline ends came to 12 bases. CDR3 size: 13 residues. Germline CDR1 LNHNV, CDR2 YYDKDF (reference sequence). CDR3 sequence: CATSSRLQGEAFF. In nucleotides, the CDR3 is TGTGCCACCAGCAGCCGATTACAGGGTGAAGCTTTCTTT.

This clonotype was observed at least ten times. The chain uses TRBV14 and TRBJ2-5; maybe TRBD1 (5 bases). This CDR3 region has 15 residues. Germline V gives CDR1 SGHDN, CDR2 FVKESK. V lost 1 base and J lost 3, with 12 bases in between. The CDR3 nucleotides are TGTGCCAGCAGCCAAGGGGGCGCAGGAGAAGAGACCCAGTACTTC. Its translation: CASSQGGAGEETQYF. The entire variable domain, with the rest obtained from reference TRBV14 and TRBJ2-5, is as follows: EAGVTQFPSHSVIEKGQTVTLRCDPISGHDNLYWYRRVMGKEIKFLLHFVKESKQDESGMPNNRFLAERTGGTYSTLKVQPAELEDSGVYFCASSQGGAGEETQYFGPGTRLLVL.

V is TRBV7-6 and J is TRBJ2-5; the D is unclear. CDR1 and CDR2 (germline): SGHVS, FNYEAQ. This CDR3 spans 14 amino acids. V dropped 1 base and J dropped 3 bases, with 9 bases sitting between them. CDR3 residues: CASSLEQSEETQYF. The DNA for the CDR3 is TGTGCCAGCAGCTTAGAACAAAGTGAAGAGACCCAGTACTTC.

The table lists this clonotype with a few counts. CDR3 loop: CASSVRVTGNTIYF. For the CDR3, the DNA is TGTGCCAGCAGTGTCAGAGTAACTGGAAACACCATATATTTT. The rearrangement uses TRBV2 and TRBJ1-3; no firm D call. Looked up from germline, CDR1 is SNHLY and CDR2 is FYNNEI. V gave up 4 bases and J gave up 2 bases, with 9 bases separating them. The length of the CDR3 is 14 residues.

This clonotype was seen at least ten times. The chain links TRBV12-3 or TRBV12-4 to TRBJ1-2, with no clear D. V was trimmed by 2 bases and J by 5 bases, leaving 12 bases between them. The CDR3 covers 14 residues. The CDR3 DNA reads TGTGCCAGCAGTTTAAGTGGCGGCCATTATGGCTACACCTTC. This sequence encodes CASSLSGGHYGYTF.

This chain uses TRBV2 with TRBJ2-5; D perhaps matches TRBD2 (6 bases). This CDR3 region has 13 residues. Per germline, CDR1 SNHLY and CDR2 FYNNEI. V was trimmed by 9 bases and J by 2 bases, leaving 13 bases between them. The CDR3 nucleotides read TGTGCCAGTGCTAGACGGGGGCAAGAGACCCAGTACTTC. Protein sequence: CASARRGQETQYF.

This clonotype was counted many times. The V gene is TRBV2, the J gene TRBJ2-3; tentative D call: TRBD2 (6 bases). Germline V CDR1 and CDR2: SNHLY, FYNNEI. The germline V and J ends were trimmed by 6 bases and 1 base, with 11 bases remaining between them. The CDR3 loop spans 14 amino acids. CDR3 amino acids: CASRVDYRTDTQYF. The CDR3 DNA is TGTGCCAGCAGGGTGGACTACCGCACAGATACGCAGTATTTT.

The J gene is TRBJ2-7, the V gene TRBV7-2; TRBD2 aligns across 15 bases. The CDR3 has 18 amino acids. V trimming: 7 bases; J trimming: 2 bases; junction bases outside the gene matches: 12. Germline CDR1 reads SGHTA; CDR2 reads FQGNSA. The DNA for the CDR3 is TGTGCCAGCACCGAAGCGGGACTAGCGGGAGGACACACCTACGAGCAGTACTTC. Protein: CASTEAGLAGGHTYEQYF.

With respect to this clonotype: The CDR3 does not close with the conserved phenylalanine or tryptophan, likely indicating a read error. The DNA is omitted, as the CDR3 cannot be located on it reliably, and the CDR3 follows TCRdb's listing. The gene calls are TRBV5-1 and TRBJ2-2. From germline, CDR1 is SGHRS and CDR2 YFSETQ. The CDR3 has 9 amino acids, counting both end residues. The CDR3 is CASSLESGL.

This chain links TRBV4-3 with TRBJ1-5; D gene unclear. This CDR3 is built from 17 residues. Trimming stripped 0 bases from V and 4 bases from J, with 16 bases between. Germline lookup yields CDR1 LGHNA and CDR2 YSLEER. CDR3 sequence reads: CASSQEAGVAGNQPQHF. CDR3 sequence (DNA): TGCGCCAGCAGCCAAGAGGCCGGCGTGGCGGGTAATCAGCCCCAGCATTTT.

This clonotype has just one count. The V call is TRBV7-2, the J call TRBJ2-7; a weak D match, TRBD1 (5 bases). CDR3 length equals 12 residues. V was trimmed by 1 base and J by 8 bases, leaving 9 bases between them. Germline values: CDR1 SGHTA, CDR2 FQGNSA. The CDR3 is CASSLDRSKQYF. In DNA form, the CDR3 reads TGTGCCAGCAGCTTAGACAGGTCCAAGCAGTACTTC.

This clonotype was seen at least ten times. V usage is TRBV20-1 and J usage is TRBJ2-2; 7 nucleotides line up with TRBD1. Germline V gene sequence: CDR1 DFQATT, CDR2 SNEGSKA (reference sequence). Trimming took 0 bases from V and 7 from J; bases not matched to a gene: 5. CDR3 length: 14 residues. The DNA of the CDR3 is TGCAGTGCTAGAGATGGGCAGGGGGACGGGGAGCTGTTTTTT. It translates to CSARDGQGDGELFF.

The rearrangement joins TRBV11-2 to TRBJ1-5; TRBD1 is a possible D gene (5 bases). V was shortened by 1 base and J by 5 bases, with 12 bases between the two germline ends. The CDR3 is 15 amino acids. Germline V gene data show CDR1 as SGHAT and CDR2 as FQNNGV. CDR3 DNA: TGTGCCAGCAGCTTAGTTAATGGGGGGGATCAGCCCCAGCATTTT. Translation: CASSLVNGGDQPQHF.

V gene TRBV7-2 combines with J gene TRBJ2-5; D may correspond to TRBD1 or TRBD2 (5 bases each). The V gene lost 5 bases and the J gene lost 9 bases, with 22 bases spanning the gap. This CDR3 spans 15 amino acids. Germline V CDR1 and CDR2: SGHTA, FQGNSA. The CDR3 sequence is CASSPRWGRDQPQYF. The CDR3 DNA sequence: TGTGCCAGCAGCCCCCGTTGGGGGAGAGATCAGCCCCAGTACTTC.

V and J are TRBV20-1 and TRBJ2-5; possible D gene TRBD1, 5 bases. Deletions cut 0 bases from V and 3 bases from J, with 11 bases between. This CDR3 contains 14 residues. The V gene's germline CDR1 is DFQATT and CDR2 SNEGSKA (reference sequence). CDR3 in amino acids: CSARDWGSEETQYF. CDR3 DNA sequence: TGCAGTGCTAGAGATTGGGGCAGCGAAGAGACCCAGTACTTC.

The V call is TRBV10-3, the J call TRBJ2-5; 7 bases are shared with TRBD2. CDR1 is ENHRY, CDR2 SYGVKD, per germline. The J segment lost 5 bases and the V segment lost 1 base, leaving 7 bases of the junction unmatched. CDR3 size: 15 residues. The CDR3 loop is CAISELGGPMETQYF. In DNA form, the CDR3 reads TGTGCCATCAGTGAGTTGGGAGGGCCTATGGAGACCCAGTACTTC.

The chain carries TRBV11-1 and TRBJ2-5, with D maybe TRBD2 (5 bases). The length of the CDR3 is 14 residues. Trimming shortened V by 4 bases and J by 7 bases, and 16 bases separated the two germline ends. Germline CDR1 reads SGHAT; CDR2 reads FQDESV (reference sequence). CDR3 protein: CASSSSWAGGTQYF. CDR3 coding DNA: TGTGCCAGCAGCTCTAGCTGGGCCGGTGGGACCCAGTACTTC.